These 8 T cell receptor beta chains share one sample of origin, sequenced in a study of neoadjuvant anti-PD-1 for oral cavity cancer. Assay used: immunoSEQ multiplex PCR; TCRdb lists only in-frame clones, some missing. The sample contains about 14,000 clones, 60% to 85% of which appear only once. Described time point: after neoadjuvant nivolumab, at surgical resection. This material consisted of PBMCs, taken after nivolumab (anti-PD-1) treatment. The receptor source for this set is a person between 40 and 80 years old with oral cavity squamous cell carcinoma.

The rearrangement links TRBV5-5 to TRBJ1-1; D is perhaps TRBD1 (5 bases). This CDR3 contains 14 residues. Trimming removed 0 bases from V and 4 bases from J, with 10 bases in between. Looked up from germline, CDR1 is SGHKS and CDR2 is YYEKEE (reference sequence). The CDR3 sequence: CASSLVWGGTEAFF. DNA for the CDR3: TGTGCCAGCAGCTTGGTATGGGGGGGCACTGAAGCTTTCTTT.

CDR3 nucleotide sequence: TGCGCCAGTCGGACTAGCCCCCTCGAGCAGTACTTC. Translated, it gives CASRTSPLEQYF. The chain has TRBV10-2 and TRBJ2-7, with 8 bases aligning to TRBD2. Germline loops: CDR1 WSHSY, CDR2 SAAADI. The CDR3 has 12 amino acids. V lost 9 bases and J lost 6; bases outside the gene matches: 7.

The V call is TRBV5-6, the J call TRBJ2-7; TRBD2 might be the D (5 bases). CDR3 length equals 14 residues. V lost 4 bases, J lost 4 bases, and 15 bases lay in between. Per germline, CDR1 SGHDT and CDR2 YYEEEE. The CDR3 coding sequence is TGTGCCAGCAGCCAGGACTTCGACCCTTACGAGCAGTACTTC. Translation: CASSQDFDPYEQYF.

The chain couples TRBV6-5 to TRBJ2-5; D possibly corresponds to TRBD1 (6 bases). V lost 1 base and J lost 1, with 10 bases in between. The CDR3 sequence is 15 residues long. The germline CDR1 and CDR2 sequences are MNHEY and SVGAGI. The CDR3, as DNA: TGTGCCAGCAGTTACTTCACAGGGAGCCAAGAGACCCAGTACTTC. Residues: CASSYFTGSQETQYF.

The V gene is TRBV7-2, the J gene TRBJ2-5; D possibly corresponds to TRBD1 (5 bases). The CDR3 loop spans 17 amino acids. CDR1 SGHTA and CDR2 FQGNSA come from the germline V gene. The V end lost 1 base, the J end lost 4 bases, and 19 bases lay between the germline ends. CDR3 sequence (DNA): TGTGCCAGCAGCTTAGAATCCCGCTCAGGGTGGGGAGAGACCCAGTACTTC. It encodes CASSLESRSGWGETQYF.

This clone has only a few counts. The rearrangement links TRBV7-8 to TRBJ2-1; TRBD2 aligns across 7 bases. Germline assignment: CDR1 SGHVS and CDR2 FQNEAQ. The CDR3 spans 15 residues. V shed 5 bases and J 6 bases; nucleotides not matched to a gene: 10. The CDR3 DNA follows: TGTGCCAGCAGCCTGGGGGGAGGGCCGTCCAATGAGCAGTTCTTC. Its translation: CASSLGGGPSNEQFF.

V usage is TRBV10-3 and J usage is TRBJ2-7; 9 bases match TRBD1. The germline gives CDR1 ENHRY, CDR2 SYGVKD. The CDR3 length is 14 residues. J was trimmed by 6 bases and V by 2 bases; bases with no gene match: 5. The DNA of the CDR3 is TGTGCCATCAGTGAGCTGACAGGGGGGAGCGAGCAGTACTTC. Translating gives CAISELTGGSEQYF.

This chain uses TRBV7-6 with TRBJ1-3, with no clear D. The CDR3 is made up of 15 amino acids. Germline-derived CDR1 and CDR2 are SGHVS and FNYEAQ. Trimming pared 5 bases from V and 3 bases from J, leaving 14 bases between. CDR3 loop: CASSPTQAIGNTIYF. CDR3 DNA sequence: TGTGCCAGCAGCCCCACTCAAGCGATTGGAAACACCATATATTTT. The variable domain in full, completed from reference TRBV7-6 and TRBJ1-3, reads GAGVSQSPRYKVTKRGQDVALRCDPISGHVSLYWYRQALGQGPEFLTYFNYEAQQDKSGLPNDRFSAERPEGSISTLTIQRTEQRDSAMYRCASSPTQAIGNTIYFGEGSWLTVV.